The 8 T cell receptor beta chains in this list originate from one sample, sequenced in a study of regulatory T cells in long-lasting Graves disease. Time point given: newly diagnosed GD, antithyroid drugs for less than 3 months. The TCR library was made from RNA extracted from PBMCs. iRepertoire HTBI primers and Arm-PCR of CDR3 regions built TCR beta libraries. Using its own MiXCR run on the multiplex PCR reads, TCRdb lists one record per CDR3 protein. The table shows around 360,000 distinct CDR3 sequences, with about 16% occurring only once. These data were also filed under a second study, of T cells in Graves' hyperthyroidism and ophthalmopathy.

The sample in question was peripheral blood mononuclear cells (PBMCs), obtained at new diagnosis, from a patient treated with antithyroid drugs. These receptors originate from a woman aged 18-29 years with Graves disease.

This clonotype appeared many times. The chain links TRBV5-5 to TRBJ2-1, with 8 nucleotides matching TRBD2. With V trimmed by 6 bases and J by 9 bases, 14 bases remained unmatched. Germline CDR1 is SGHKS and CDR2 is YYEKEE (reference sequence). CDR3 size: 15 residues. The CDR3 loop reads CASKLDAPGRVEQFF. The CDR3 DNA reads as TGTGCCAGCAAATTGGATGCCCCCGGGAGGGTTGAGCAGTTCTTC.

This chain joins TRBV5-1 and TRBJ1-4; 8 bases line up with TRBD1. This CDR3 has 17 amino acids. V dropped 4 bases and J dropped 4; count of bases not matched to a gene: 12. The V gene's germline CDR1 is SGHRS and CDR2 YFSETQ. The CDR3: CASSLTPGGAYNEKLFF. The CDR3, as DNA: TGCGCCAGCAGCCTCACCCCAGGGGGCGCTTATAATGAAAAACTGTTTTTT. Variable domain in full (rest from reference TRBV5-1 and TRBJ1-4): KAGVTQTPRYLIKTRGQQVTLSCSPISGHRSVSWYQQTPGQGLQFLFEYFSETQRNKGNFPGRFSGRQFSNSRSEMNVSTLELGDSALYLCASSLTPGGAYNEKLFFGSGTQLSVL.

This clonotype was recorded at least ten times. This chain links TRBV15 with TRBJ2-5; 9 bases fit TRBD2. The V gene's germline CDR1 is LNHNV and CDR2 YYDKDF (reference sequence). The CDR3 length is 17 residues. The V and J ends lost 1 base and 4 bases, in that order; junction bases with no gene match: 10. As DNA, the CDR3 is TGTGCCACCAGCAGAGGGGGGCATAGCGGGGGACGAGAGACCCAGTACTTC. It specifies CATSRGGHSGGRETQYF.

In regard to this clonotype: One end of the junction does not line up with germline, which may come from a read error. CDR3 region: CAGSHPLWLAGEGDTDTQYF. The CDR3 DNA reads TGTGCCGGCAGCCACCCCCTCTGGCTAGCGGGAGAGGGGGACACAGATACGCAGTATTTT. The chain combines TRBV9 with TRBJ2-3; TRBD2 aligns across 10 bases. The CDR3 length is 20 residues. From germline, CDR1 is SGDLS and CDR2 YYNGEE.

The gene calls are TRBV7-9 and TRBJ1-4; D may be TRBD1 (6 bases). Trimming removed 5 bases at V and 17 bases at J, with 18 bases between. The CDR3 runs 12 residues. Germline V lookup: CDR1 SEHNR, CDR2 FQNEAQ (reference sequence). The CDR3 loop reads CASSRNPTDRFF. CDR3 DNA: TGTGCCAGCAGCCGTAACCCCACGGACAGATTTTTT.

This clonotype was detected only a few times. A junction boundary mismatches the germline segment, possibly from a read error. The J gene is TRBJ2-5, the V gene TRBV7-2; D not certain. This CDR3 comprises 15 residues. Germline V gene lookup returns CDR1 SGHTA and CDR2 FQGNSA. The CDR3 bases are TGTGCCCGCAGCTTAAGTGTACAGACCCAAGAGACCAAGTACTTC. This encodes CARSLSVQTQETKYF.

The CDR3, as DNA: TGTGCCAGCAGTCCCCTCGCCGGGGGATTCTACAATGAGCAGTTCTTC. It encodes CASSPLAGGFYNEQFF. This chain joins TRBV6-1 and TRBJ2-1; tentative D call: TRBD2 (6 bases). Trimming removed 5 bases from V and 3 bases from J, with 17 bases in between. The CDR3 contains 16 residues. Germline V lookup: CDR1 MNHNS, CDR2 SASEGT.

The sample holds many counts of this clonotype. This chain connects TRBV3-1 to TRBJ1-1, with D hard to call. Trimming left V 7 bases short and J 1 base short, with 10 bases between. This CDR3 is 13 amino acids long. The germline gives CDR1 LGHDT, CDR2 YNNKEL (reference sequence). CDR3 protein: CASTRNQNTEAFF. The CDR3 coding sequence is TGTGCCAGCACCCGGAACCAGAACACTGAAGCTTTCTTT.